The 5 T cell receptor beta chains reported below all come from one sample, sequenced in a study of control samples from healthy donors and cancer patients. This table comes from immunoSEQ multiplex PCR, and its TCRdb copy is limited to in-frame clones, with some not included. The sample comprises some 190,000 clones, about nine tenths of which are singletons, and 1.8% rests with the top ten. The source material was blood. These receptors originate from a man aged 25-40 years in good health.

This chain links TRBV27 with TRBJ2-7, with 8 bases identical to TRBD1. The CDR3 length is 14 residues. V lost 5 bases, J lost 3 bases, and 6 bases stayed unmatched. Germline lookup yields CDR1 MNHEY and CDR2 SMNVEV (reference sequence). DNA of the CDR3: TGTGCCAGCAGTCCACAGGGGGGTCGCTACGAGCAGTACTTC. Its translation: CASSPQGGRYEQYF.

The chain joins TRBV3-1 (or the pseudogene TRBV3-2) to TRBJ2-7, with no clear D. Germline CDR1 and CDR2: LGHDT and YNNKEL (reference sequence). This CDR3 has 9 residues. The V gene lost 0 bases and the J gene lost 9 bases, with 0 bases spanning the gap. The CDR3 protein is CASSQEQYF. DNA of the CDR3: TGTGCCAGCAGCCAAGAGCAGTACTTC.

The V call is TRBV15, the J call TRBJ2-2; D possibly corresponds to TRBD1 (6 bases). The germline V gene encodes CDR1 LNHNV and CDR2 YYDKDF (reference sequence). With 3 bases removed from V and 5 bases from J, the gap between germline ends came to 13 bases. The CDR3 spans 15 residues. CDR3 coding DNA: TGTGCCACCAGCAGGGGGACACAGGCAACCGGGGAGCTGTTTTTT. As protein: CATSRGTQATGELFF.

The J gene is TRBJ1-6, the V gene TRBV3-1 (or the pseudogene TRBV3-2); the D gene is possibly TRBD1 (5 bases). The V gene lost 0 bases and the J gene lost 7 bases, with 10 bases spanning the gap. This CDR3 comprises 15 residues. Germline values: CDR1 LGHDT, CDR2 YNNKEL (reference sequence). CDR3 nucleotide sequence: TGTGCCAGCAGCCAAGAGGGGGGATGGAATTCACCCCTCCACTTT. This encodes CASSQEGGWNSPLHF.

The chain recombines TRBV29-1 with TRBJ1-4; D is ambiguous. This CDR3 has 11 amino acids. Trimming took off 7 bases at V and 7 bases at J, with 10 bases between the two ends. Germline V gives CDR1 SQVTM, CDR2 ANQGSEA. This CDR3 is CSAIRGEKLFF. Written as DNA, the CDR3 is TGCAGCGCAATCCGAGGTGAAAAACTGTTTTTT.